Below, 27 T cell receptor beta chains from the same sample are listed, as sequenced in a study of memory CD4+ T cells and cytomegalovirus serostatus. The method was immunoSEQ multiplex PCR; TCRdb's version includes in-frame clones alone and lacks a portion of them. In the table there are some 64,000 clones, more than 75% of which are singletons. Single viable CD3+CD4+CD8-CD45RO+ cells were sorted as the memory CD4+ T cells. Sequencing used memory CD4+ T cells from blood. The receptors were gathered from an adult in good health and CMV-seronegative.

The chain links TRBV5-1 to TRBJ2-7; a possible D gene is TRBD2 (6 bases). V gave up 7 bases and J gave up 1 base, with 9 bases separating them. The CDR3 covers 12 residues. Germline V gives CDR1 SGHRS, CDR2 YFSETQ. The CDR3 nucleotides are TGCGCCAGCCGCGGGGTTTCCTACGAGCAGTACTTC. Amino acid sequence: CASRGVSYEQYF. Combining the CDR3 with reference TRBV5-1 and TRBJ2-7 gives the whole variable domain KAGVTQTPRYLIKTRGQQVTLSCSPISGHRSVSWYQQTPGQGLQFLFEYFSETQRNKGNFPGRFSGRQFSNSRSEMNVSTLELGDSALYLCASRGVSYEQYFGPGTRLTVT.

This chain's CDR3 is CASSLGTGWNGELFF. The CDR3 DNA follows: TGTGCCAGCAGCCTAGGGACAGGGTGGAACGGGGAGCTGTTTTTT. This sequence joins TRBV6-1 and TRBJ2-2; 9 bases line up with TRBD1. Germline V gene data show CDR1 as MNHNS and CDR2 as SASEGT. CDR3 size: 15 residues. Trimming at V came to 6 bases and at J to 7 bases, leaving 9 bases not matched to a gene.

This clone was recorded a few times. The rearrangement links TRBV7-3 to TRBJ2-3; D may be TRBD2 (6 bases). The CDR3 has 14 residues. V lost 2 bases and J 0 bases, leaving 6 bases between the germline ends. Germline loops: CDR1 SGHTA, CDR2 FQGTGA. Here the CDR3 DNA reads TGTGCCAGCAGCTTAGGGACTAGCACAGATACGCAGTATTTT. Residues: CASSLGTSTDTQYF.

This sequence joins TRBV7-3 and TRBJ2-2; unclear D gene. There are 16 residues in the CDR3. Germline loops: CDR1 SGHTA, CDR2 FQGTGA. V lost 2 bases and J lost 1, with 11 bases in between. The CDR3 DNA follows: TGTGCCAGCAGCTTAGGATTATCAGGGAACACCGGGGAGCTGTTTTTT. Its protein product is CASSLGLSGNTGELFF.

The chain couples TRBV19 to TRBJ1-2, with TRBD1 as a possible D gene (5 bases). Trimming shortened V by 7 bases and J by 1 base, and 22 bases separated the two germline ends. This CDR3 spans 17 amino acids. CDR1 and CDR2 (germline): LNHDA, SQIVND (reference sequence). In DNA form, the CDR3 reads TGTGCCAGTACCCTGGAGGGCGGGGGAGTCTTTAACTATGGCTACACCTTC. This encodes CASTLEGGGVFNYGYTF.

The CDR3 loop reads CASSSRAQSNYGYTF. The CDR3 nucleotides read TGTGCCAGCAGTTCTAGGGCCCAAAGTAACTATGGCTACACCTTC. The rearrangement uses TRBV27 and TRBJ1-2; D is uncertain. Germline V gene sequence: CDR1 MNHEY, CDR2 SMNVEV (reference sequence). This CDR3 is 15 amino acids long. Trimming took 4 bases from V and 1 from J, leaving 13 bases between them.

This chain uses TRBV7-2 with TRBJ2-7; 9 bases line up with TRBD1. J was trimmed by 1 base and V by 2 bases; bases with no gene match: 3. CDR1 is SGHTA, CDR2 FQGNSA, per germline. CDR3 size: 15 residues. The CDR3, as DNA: TGTGCCAGCAGCTTAACAGGGGGCGGTTCCTACGAGCAGTACTTC. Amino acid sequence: CASSLTGGGSYEQYF.

The CDR3 protein is CASSPDRGLSGANVLTF. For the CDR3, the DNA is TGCGCCAGCAGCCCGGACAGGGGGCTTTCTGGGGCCAACGTCCTGACTTTC. This chain joins TRBV5-1 and TRBJ2-6; 11 bases are a match to TRBD1. V trimming: 4 bases; J trimming: 1 base; junction bases outside the gene matches: 4. Per germline, CDR1 SGHRS and CDR2 YFSETQ. The CDR3 is 17 amino acids.

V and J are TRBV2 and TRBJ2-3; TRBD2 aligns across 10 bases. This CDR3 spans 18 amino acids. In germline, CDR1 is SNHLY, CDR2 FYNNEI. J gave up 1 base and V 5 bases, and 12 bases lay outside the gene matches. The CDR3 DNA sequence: TGTGCCAGCAGTCCTCGTCTTCTAGCGGGGGAACGCACAGATACGCAGTATTTT. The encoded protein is CASSPRLLAGERTDTQYF.

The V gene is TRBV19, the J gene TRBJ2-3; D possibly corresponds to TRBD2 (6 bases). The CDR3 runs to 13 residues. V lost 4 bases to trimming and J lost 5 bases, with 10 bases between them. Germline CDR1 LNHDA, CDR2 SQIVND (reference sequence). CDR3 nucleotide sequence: TGTGCCAGTAGTAGGGACTGGATAGATACGCAGTATTTT. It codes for CASSRDWIDTQYF.

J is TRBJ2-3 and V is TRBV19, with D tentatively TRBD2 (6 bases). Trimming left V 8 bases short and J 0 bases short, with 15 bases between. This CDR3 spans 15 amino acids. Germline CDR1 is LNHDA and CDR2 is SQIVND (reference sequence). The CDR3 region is CASGGSGASTDTQYF. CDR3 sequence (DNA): TGTGCCAGTGGTGGTAGCGGTGCTAGCACAGATACGCAGTATTTT. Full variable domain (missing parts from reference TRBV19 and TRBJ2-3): DGGITQSPKYLFRKEGQNVTLSCEQNLNHDAMYWYRQDPGQGLRLIYYSQIVNDFQKGDIAEGYSVSREKKESFPLTVTSAQKNPTAFYLCASGGSGASTDTQYFGPGTRLTVL.

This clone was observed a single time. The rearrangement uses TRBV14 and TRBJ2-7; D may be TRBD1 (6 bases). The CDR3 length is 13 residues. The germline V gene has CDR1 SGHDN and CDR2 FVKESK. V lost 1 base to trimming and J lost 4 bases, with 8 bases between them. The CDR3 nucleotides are TGTGCCAGCAGCCAAGGACAGGCTTACGAGCAGTACTTC. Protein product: CASSQGQAYEQYF. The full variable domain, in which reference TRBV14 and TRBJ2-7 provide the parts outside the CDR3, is EAGVTQFPSHSVIEKGQTVTLRCDPISGHDNLYWYRRVMGKEIKFLLHFVKESKQDESGMPNNRFLAERTGGTYSTLKVQPAELEDSGVYFCASSQGQAYEQYFGPGTRLTVT.

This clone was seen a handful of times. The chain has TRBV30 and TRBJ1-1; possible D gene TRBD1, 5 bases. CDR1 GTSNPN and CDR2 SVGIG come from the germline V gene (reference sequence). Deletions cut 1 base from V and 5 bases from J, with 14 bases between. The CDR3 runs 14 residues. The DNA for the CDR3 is TGTGCCTGGAGTGACCCCGGCGGGGGGACTGAAGCTTTCTTT. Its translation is CAWSDPGGGTEAFF.

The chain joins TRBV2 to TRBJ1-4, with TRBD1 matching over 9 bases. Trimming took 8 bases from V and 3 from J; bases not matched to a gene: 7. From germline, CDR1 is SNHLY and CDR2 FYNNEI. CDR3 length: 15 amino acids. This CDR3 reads CASGPGQGPNEKLFF. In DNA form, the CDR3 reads TGTGCCAGCGGCCCGGGACAGGGACCTAATGAAAAACTGTTTTTT.

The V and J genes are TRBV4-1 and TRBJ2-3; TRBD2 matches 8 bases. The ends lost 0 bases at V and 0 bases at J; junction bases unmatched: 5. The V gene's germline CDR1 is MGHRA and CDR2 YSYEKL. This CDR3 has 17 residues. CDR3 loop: CASSQEGGGTSTDTQYF. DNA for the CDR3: TGCGCCAGCAGCCAAGAGGGCGGGGGGACTAGCACAGATACGCAGTATTTT.

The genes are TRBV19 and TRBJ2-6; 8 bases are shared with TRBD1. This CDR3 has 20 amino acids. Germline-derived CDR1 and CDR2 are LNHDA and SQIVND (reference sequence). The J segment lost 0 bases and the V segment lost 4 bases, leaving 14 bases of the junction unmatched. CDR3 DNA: TGTGCCAGTAGTACCGCCTTCCAAGGACAGGGCGACTCTGGGGCCAACGTCCTGACTTTC. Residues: CASSTAFQGQGDSGANVLTF.

The CDR3 region has the DNA TGTGCCAGCTCACCACCAGGCAACAGGGGACTATCCTACGAGCAGTACTTC. This translates into CASSPPGNRGLSYEQYF. This chain uses TRBV18 with TRBJ2-7; D is perhaps TRBD1 or TRBD2 (7 bases each). The CDR3 is 17 residues long. The germline V gene encodes CDR1 KGHSH and CDR2 LQKENI. With 0 bases removed from V and 1 base from J, the gap between germline ends came to 16 bases.

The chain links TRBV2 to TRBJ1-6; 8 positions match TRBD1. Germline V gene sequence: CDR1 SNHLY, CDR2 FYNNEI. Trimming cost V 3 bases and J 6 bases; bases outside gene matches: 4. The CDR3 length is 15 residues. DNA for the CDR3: TGTGCCAGCAGTGACCCGGGACAGGTTAATTCACCCCTCCACTTT. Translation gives CASSDPGQVNSPLHF.

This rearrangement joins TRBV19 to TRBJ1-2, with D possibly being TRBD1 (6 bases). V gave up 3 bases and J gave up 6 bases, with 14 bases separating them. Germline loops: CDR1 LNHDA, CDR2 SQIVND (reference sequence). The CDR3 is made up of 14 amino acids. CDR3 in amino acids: CASSMTGADHGYTF. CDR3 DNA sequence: TGTGCCAGTAGTATGACAGGAGCGGATCATGGCTACACCTTC.

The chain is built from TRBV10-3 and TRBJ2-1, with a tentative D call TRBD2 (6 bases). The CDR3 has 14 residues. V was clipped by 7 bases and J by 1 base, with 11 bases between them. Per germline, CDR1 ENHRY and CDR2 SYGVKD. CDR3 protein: CAIKPEGSYNEQFF. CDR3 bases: TGTGCCATCAAGCCGGAGGGGTCCTACAATGAGCAGTTCTTC.

CDR3 sequence reads: CASSGETGTWYTF. The CDR3 DNA follows: TGTGCCAGCAGTGGTGAGACAGGGACGTGGTACACCTTC. This chain connects TRBV2 to TRBJ1-2; TRBD1 matches at 7 bases. V dropped 4 bases and J dropped 11; count of bases not matched to a gene: 10. The V gene's germline CDR1 is SNHLY and CDR2 FYNNEI. This CDR3 has 13 residues.

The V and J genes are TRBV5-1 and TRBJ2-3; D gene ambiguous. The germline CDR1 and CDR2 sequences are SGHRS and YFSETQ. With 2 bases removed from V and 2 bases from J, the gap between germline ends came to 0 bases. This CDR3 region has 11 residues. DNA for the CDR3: TGCGCCAGCAGCTTCACAGATACGCAGTATTTT. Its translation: CASSFTDTQYF.

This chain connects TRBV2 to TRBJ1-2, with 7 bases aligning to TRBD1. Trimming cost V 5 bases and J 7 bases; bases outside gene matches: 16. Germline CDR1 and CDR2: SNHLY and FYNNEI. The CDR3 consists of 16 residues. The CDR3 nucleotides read TGTGCCAGCAGTTACACCGGGACAGAGGTTGTCTCTGGCTACACCTTC. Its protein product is CASSYTGTEVVSGYTF.

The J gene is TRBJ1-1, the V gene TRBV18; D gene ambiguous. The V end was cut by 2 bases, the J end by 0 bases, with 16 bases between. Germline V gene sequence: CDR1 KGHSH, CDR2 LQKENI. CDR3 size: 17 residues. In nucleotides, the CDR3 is TGTGCCAGCTCACCAGGGCAGGCTTTAAACATGAACACTGAAGCTTTCTTT. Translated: CASSPGQALNMNTEAFF.

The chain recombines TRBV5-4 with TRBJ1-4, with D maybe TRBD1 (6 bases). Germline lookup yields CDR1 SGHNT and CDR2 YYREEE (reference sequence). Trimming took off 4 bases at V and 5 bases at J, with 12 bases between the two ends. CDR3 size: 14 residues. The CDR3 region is CASSPRGSNEKLFF. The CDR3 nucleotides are TGTGCCAGCAGCCCCAGGGGATCGAATGAAAAACTGTTTTTT.

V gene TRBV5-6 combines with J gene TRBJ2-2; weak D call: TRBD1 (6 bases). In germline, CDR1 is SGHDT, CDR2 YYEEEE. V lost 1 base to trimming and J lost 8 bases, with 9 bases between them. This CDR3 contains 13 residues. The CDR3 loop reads CASSLWGPGELFF. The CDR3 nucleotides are TGTGCCAGCAGCTTGTGGGGGCCGGGGGAGCTGTTTTTT.

The CDR3 DNA reads TGCGCCAGCAGCCAAGATCCGCGGGGCGGACTAGCAGGCAATGAGCAGTTCTTC. It codes for CASSQDPRGGLAGNEQFF. The gene calls are TRBV4-1 and TRBJ2-1; 8 nucleotides line up with TRBD2. Germline loops: CDR1 MGHRA, CDR2 YSYEKL. V lost 0 bases, J lost 6 bases, and 13 bases stayed unmatched. CDR3 length equals 18 residues.